The subject of this entry is one TCR beta chain. The antigen is unknown. The record originates from a study of cytomegalovirus exposure and HLA in healthy donors. Findings and caveats of the study: HLA alleles were associated with around 17,000 TCR beta sequences in a later analysis at 0.05 false discovery rate.

The PCR had 60 Vbeta and 13 Jbeta primers. Sequencing was performed with immunoSEQ multiplex PCR; in TCRdb, only in-frame clones are kept and a portion is missing. Counted here are about 43,000 clones, about 64% occurring once; the ten biggest clones make up around 12%. The germline V gene encodes CDR1 SGHNT and CDR2 YENEEA. The CDR3 runs 15 residues. V lost 5 bases to trimming and J lost 3 bases, with 14 bases between them. The sequence came from a man aged 55 to 69 in good health and CMV-seropositive. V is TRBV11-3 and J is TRBJ2-1; D possibly corresponds to TRBD1 (5 bases). The sequenced sample consisted of PBMCs. CDR3 in amino acids: CASSPQGSGYNEQFF. The CDR3 bases are TGTGCCAGCAGCCCCCAGGGATCGGGCTACAATGAGCAGTTCTTC.